This T cell receptor beta chain was obtained from a study of radiotherapy plus CTLA-4 blockade in lung cancer. Overall study context: There were objective responses in 15% to 20% of patients, and 31% had disease control. Study-level findings and limits: It was early blood T cell clone dynamics, with interferon-beta, that reportedly best predicted response.

Worth noting for this clone: Its specificity is unknown.

Some clones are missing from TCRdb's copy, which holds only in-frame ones; the method was immunoSEQ multiplex PCR. The top ten hold 28% of the sample, which has approximately 49,000 clones, about 85% seen once. V was pared by 4 bases and J by 5 bases, with 9 bases of the junction left unmatched. The CDR3 spans 16 residues. Germline V gene data show CDR1 as MNHNY and CDR2 as SVGAGI (reference sequence). The chain employs TRBV6-6 and TRBJ2-1; TRBD2 agrees at 9 bases. Sequenced material: peripheral blood, taken from a patient treated with radiotherapy plus ipilimumab. The clonotype originates from a human donor with non-small cell lung cancer whose response to radiotherapy plus ipilimumab could not be evaluated. The CDR3 reads CASSSHTSGLHNEQFF. The CDR3 coding sequence is TGTGCCAGCAGTTCCCACACTAGCGGGCTCCACAATGAGCAGTTCTTC.